The 29 T cell receptor beta chains reported below all come from one sample, sequenced in a study of PD-1 blockade in classical Hodgkin lymphoma. TCRdb keeps only in-frame clones here, not all; method: immunoSEQ multiplex PCR. The table lists approximately 73,000 clones, roughly 91% of them singletons, with about 8% in the top ten. Autologous stem cell transplantation was followed by relapse in every patient, and brentuximab vedotin exposure varied. The specimen was peripheral blood mononuclear cells (PBMCs), collected at baseline. The receptors were sampled from a human donor with classical Hodgkin lymphoma.

The chain has TRBV5-1 and TRBJ2-7; TRBD2 aligns across 13 bases. Germline-derived CDR1 and CDR2 are SGHRS and YFSETQ. The CDR3 is 15 amino acids. Trimming at V came to 2 bases and at J to 3 bases, leaving 2 bases not matched to a gene. The CDR3 reads CASSFGLAGVYEQYF. In nucleotides, the CDR3 is TGCGCCAGCAGCTTTGGACTAGCGGGGGTCTACGAGCAGTACTTC.

The rearrangement links TRBV5-8 to TRBJ1-2; D gene ambiguous. The CDR3 has 15 amino acids. The germline CDR1 and CDR2 sequences are SGHTS and YDEGEE. V was trimmed by 5 bases and J by 1 base, leaving 15 bases between them. The DNA for the CDR3 is TGTGCCAGCAGTCACGGGGAGTCTTATAACTATGGCTACACCTTC. Translated: CASSHGESYNYGYTF. The complete variable domain, with remaining parts taken from reference TRBV5-8 and TRBJ1-2, reads EAGVTQSPTHLIKTRGQQATLRCSPISGHTSVYWYQQALGLGLQFLLWYDEGEERNRGNFPPRFSGRQFPNYSSELNVNALELEDSALYLCASSHGESYNYGYTFGSGTRLTVV.

This chain joins TRBV6-4 and TRBJ2-2; weak D call: TRBD2 (5 bases). Germline lookup yields CDR1 MRHNA and CDR2 SNTAGT. V was cut by 8 bases and J by 5 bases, with 21 bases left in between. The CDR3 spans 16 residues. In DNA, the CDR3 is TGTGCCAGCTCCCCTAGAGGGAGTGTGAGGACCGGGGAGCTGTTTTTT. Amino acids: CASSPRGSVRTGELFF.

This chain joins TRBV27 and TRBJ2-5, with 11 bases lining up with TRBD2. The CDR3 runs to 16 residues. Germline CDR1 is MNHEY and CDR2 is SMNVEV (reference sequence). Trimming took 1 base from V and 4 from J; bases not matched to a gene: 5. CDR3 protein: CASSLLAGGPGETQYF. In DNA form, the CDR3 reads TGTGCCAGCAGTTTATTAGCGGGAGGGCCGGGAGAGACCCAGTACTTC.

This chain joins TRBV21-1 and TRBJ1-1. TRBV21-1 corresponds to a pseudogene. This CDR3 region has 10 residues. In DNA form, the CDR3 reads TGTGCCAGCAGTTCGAGAGGAGCTTTCTTT. This translates into CASSSRGAFF.

The rearrangement uses TRBV4-2 and TRBJ1-1, with D possibly being TRBD1 (6 bases). CDR1 and CDR2 (germline): LGHNA, YNFKEQ. V was pared by 4 bases and J by 1 base, with 13 bases between. This CDR3 contains 15 residues. The CDR3 sequence is CASSPDLTGNTEAFF. The CDR3 region has the DNA TGTGCCAGCAGCCCGGATTTGACAGGGAACACTGAAGCTTTCTTT.

The chain links TRBV7-2 to TRBJ2-5, with D perhaps assigned TRBD1 or TRBD2 (5 bases each). The J call may not be correct, given that the DNA end is closer to TRBJ2-7. The CDR3 is 12 amino acids. Germline CDR1 SGHTA, CDR2 FQGNSA. CDR3 nucleotides: TGTGCCAGCAGCCGCGGTGGGACCGAGCAGTACTTC. It yields the protein CASSRGGTEQYF.

The gene calls are TRBV4-2 and TRBJ2-7; 8 bases line up with TRBD1. Trimming took 1 base from V and 0 from J; bases not matched to a gene: 5. From germline, CDR1 is LGHNA and CDR2 YNFKEQ. This CDR3 comprises 16 residues. DNA for the CDR3: TGTGCCAGCAGCCAAGGACAGGGGTGGCCCTCCTACGAGCAGTACTTC. This sequence encodes CASSQGQGWPSYEQYF.

The chain carries TRBV5-6 and TRBJ2-7; TRBD2 might be the D (6 bases). The CDR3 covers 14 residues. CDR1 is SGHDT, CDR2 YYEEEE, per germline. Trimming removed 4 bases from V and 5 bases from J, with 16 bases in between. The chain's CDR3 is CASSPAGRYDEQYF. The DNA of the CDR3 is TGTGCCAGCAGCCCGGCGGGACGATATGACGAGCAGTACTTC.

The rearrangement uses TRBV28 and TRBJ1-2; no definite D call. The CDR3 is made up of 14 amino acids. CDR1 is MDHEN, CDR2 SYDVKM, per germline. Trimming pared 6 bases from V and 8 bases from J, leaving 19 bases between. CDR3 DNA: TGTGCCAGCAGCCCGGGTGCAGTGGTAGGAGGCTACACCTTC. It specifies CASSPGAVVGGYTF.

The genes are TRBV19 and TRBJ2-2, with a tentative D call TRBD1 (6 bases). Per the germline V gene, CDR1 is LNHDA and CDR2 is SQIVND (reference sequence). This CDR3 comprises 14 residues. V lost 9 bases, J lost 6 bases, and 17 bases lay in between. The chain's CDR3 is CASIPRAGAGELFF. Written as DNA, the CDR3 is TGTGCCAGCATCCCCAGGGCAGGGGCCGGGGAGCTGTTTTTT.

The V gene is TRBV29-1, the J gene TRBJ2-2; no firm D call. Germline CDR1 SQVTM, CDR2 ANQGSEA. The CDR3 runs to 15 residues. V was cut by 3 bases and J by 0 bases, with 11 bases left in between. This chain's CDR3 is CSVEVAGANTGELFF. The CDR3 DNA reads TGCAGCGTTGAGGTAGCCGGCGCGAACACCGGGGAGCTGTTTTTT.

J is TRBJ1-4 and V is TRBV6-1, with D possibly TRBD1 on 5 matching bases. CDR3 length: 14 residues. With 6 bases removed from V and 7 bases from J, the gap between germline ends came to 15 bases. CDR1 and CDR2 from the germline V gene are MNHNS and SASEGT. The CDR3 nucleotides are TGTGCCAGCAGCCTCAGGGTGGGGAGTGAAAAACTGTTTTTT. It encodes CASSLRVGSEKLFF.

The J gene is TRBJ2-7, the V gene TRBV5-6; D not resolved. Trimming took off 3 bases at V and 2 bases at J, with 6 bases between the two ends. The CDR3 consists of 12 residues. The germline gives CDR1 SGHDT, CDR2 YYEEEE. The CDR3 region is CASSSATYEQYF. The CDR3 DNA follows: TGTGCCAGCAGCTCCGCGACCTACGAGCAGTACTTC.

The chain uses TRBV25-1 and TRBJ1-3; TRBD1 agrees at 9 bases. V shed 4 bases and J 2 bases; nucleotides not matched to a gene: 9. The germline gives CDR1 MGHDK, CDR2 SYGVNS. The CDR3 totals 17 residues. The CDR3 region is CASSGPGQGETGNTIYF. The CDR3 region has the DNA TGTGCCAGCAGTGGGCCGGGACAGGGCGAAACTGGAAACACCATATATTTT. Complete variable domain (other parts from reference TRBV25-1 and TRBJ1-3): EADIYQTPRYLVIGTGKKITLECSQTMGHDKMYWYQQDPGMELHLIHYSYGVNSTEKGDLSSESTVSRIRTEHFPLTLESARPSHTSQYLCASSGPGQGETGNTIYFGEGSWLTVV.

This clone has only one observation. The chain carries TRBV19 and TRBJ2-1, with TRBD2 matching over 8 bases. The CDR3 covers 10 residues. Germline CDR1 is LNHDA and CDR2 is SQIVND (reference sequence). After removal of 10 bases from V and 7 bases from J, the junction contained 0 bases not matched to a gene. The DNA for the CDR3 is TGTGCCACGGGGGGGAATGAGCAGTTCTTC. Encoded protein: CATGGNEQFF.

This chain links TRBV7-6 with TRBJ1-4, with D unresolved. V was shortened by 1 base and J by 2 bases, with 14 bases between the two germline ends. The CDR3 is made up of 17 amino acids. Per the germline V gene, CDR1 is SGHVS and CDR2 is FNYEAQ. This CDR3 reads CASSLEGYMGTNEKLFF. DNA for the CDR3: TGTGCCAGCAGCTTAGAGGGATACATGGGGACTAATGAAAAACTGTTTTTT.

CDR3 DNA: TGTGCCAGCAGCTGGACACACTACGAGCAGTACTTC. Protein product: CASSWTHYEQYF. V gene TRBV11-2 combines with J gene TRBJ2-7; TRBD1 is a possible D gene (5 bases). Looked up from germline, CDR1 is SGHAT and CDR2 is FQNNGV. The V end lost 4 bases, the J end lost 3 bases, and 7 bases lay between the germline ends. This CDR3 spans 12 amino acids.

J is TRBJ1-4 and V is TRBV5-1; D gene unclear. The V gene's germline CDR1 is SGHRS and CDR2 YFSETQ. Trimming took off 5 bases at V and 7 bases at J, with 12 bases between the two ends. This CDR3 region has 13 residues. This CDR3 reads CASSDEGGEKLFF. The CDR3 DNA reads as TGCGCCAGCAGTGACGAAGGAGGTGAAAAACTGTTTTTT.

This rearrangement joins TRBV7-6 to TRBJ1-1; D gene uncertain. The germline V gene has CDR1 SGHVS and CDR2 FNYEAQ. CDR3 length: 12 residues. Deletions cut 5 bases from V and 8 bases from J, with 12 bases between. CDR3 bases: TGTGCCAGCAGCCTACAAGGGAGAGAAGCTTTCTTT. This gives the protein CASSLQGREAFF.

The V gene is TRBV5-1, the J gene TRBJ2-7; 9 nucleotides agree with TRBD1. This CDR3 has 15 amino acids. The junction had 6 bases not matched to a gene; V was cut back by 1 base and J by 4 bases. Germline CDR1 is SGHRS and CDR2 is YFSETQ. The CDR3 is CASSLSGQGYYEQYF. CDR3 sequence (DNA): TGCGCCAGCAGCTTGTCGGGACAGGGCTATTACGAGCAGTACTTC.

This clone appeared once. CDR3 protein: CASRTTPPEAFF. The CDR3 DNA sequence: TGTGCCAGCAGGACGACCCCCCCCGAAGCTTTCTTT. The chain employs TRBV2 and TRBJ1-1; the D is unclear. The V and J ends lost 6 bases and 8 bases respectively, with 13 bases between them. The CDR3 sequence is 12 residues long. Germline assignment: CDR1 SNHLY and CDR2 FYNNEI.

The chain employs TRBV4-1 and TRBJ2-7; D gene unclear. The V end lost 2 bases, the J end lost 3 bases, and 11 bases lay between the germline ends. From germline, CDR1 is MGHRA and CDR2 YSYEKL. The CDR3 has 14 residues. The CDR3 spells CASSQTQEFYEQYF. CDR3 in DNA: TGCGCCAGCAGCCAAACCCAGGAGTTCTACGAGCAGTACTTC.

The V call is TRBV2, the J call TRBJ1-3; 7 bases map to TRBD1. This CDR3 has 17 amino acids. The germline gives CDR1 SNHLY, CDR2 FYNNEI. Trimming at V came to 6 bases and at J to 0 bases, leaving 11 bases not matched to a gene. CDR3 bases: TGTGCCAGCAGCCGACTTTGGACAGGAACCTCTGGAAACACCATATATTTT. Its protein is CASSRLWTGTSGNTIYF.

This rearrangement joins TRBV6-5 to TRBJ2-7; 7 positions match TRBD1. The germline gives CDR1 MNHEY, CDR2 SVGAGI. The length of the CDR3 is 15 residues. V lost 1 base, J lost 0 bases, and 3 bases stayed unmatched. In DNA, the CDR3 is TGTGCCAGCAGTTACTACACAGGGGCCTCCTACGAGCAGTACTTC. The encoded protein is CASSYYTGASYEQYF.

The chain uses TRBV10-3 and TRBJ2-2; D might be TRBD1 (5 bases). V was shortened by 3 bases and J by 1 base, with 9 bases between the two germline ends. The CDR3 contains 15 residues. Per the germline V gene, CDR1 is ENHRY and CDR2 is SYGVKD. In nucleotides, the CDR3 is TGTGCCATCAGTGAACGACAGTGGAACACCGGGGAGCTGTTTTTT. This codes for CAISERQWNTGELFF.

This sequence joins TRBV9 and TRBJ2-3; the match to TRBD1 covers 7 bases. CDR1 is SGDLS and CDR2 is YYNGEE in the germline V gene. J lost 2 bases, V lost 4 bases, and 10 bases had no gene match. The CDR3 has 16 amino acids. CDR3 amino acids: CASSPRTGLSTDTQYF. For the CDR3, the DNA is TGTGCCAGCAGCCCTCGGACAGGACTCTCCACAGATACGCAGTATTTT.

This clone was found once. The genes are TRBV27 and TRBJ2-3; the match to TRBD2 covers 8 bases. V was clipped by 5 bases and J by 0 bases; unmatched bases: 7. CDR1 is MNHEY, CDR2 SMNVEV, per germline (reference sequence). This CDR3 spans 16 amino acids. Here the CDR3 reads CASSPLAGASTDTQYF. In nucleotides, the CDR3 is TGTGCCAGCAGTCCCCTAGCGGGCGCCAGCACAGATACGCAGTATTTT.

The chain is built from TRBV9 and TRBJ2-1, with a weak D call TRBD2 (5 bases). The V gene lost 0 bases and the J gene lost 9 bases, with 10 bases spanning the gap. This CDR3 contains 13 residues. Per the germline V gene, CDR1 is SGDLS and CDR2 is YYNGEE. The CDR3 DNA is TGTGCCAGCAGCGTAGGACCCAGCGGTGAGCAGTTCTTC. It is translated as CASSVGPSGEQFF. The whole variable domain, filled in from reference TRBV9 and TRBJ2-1, reads DSGVTQTPKHLITATGQRVTLRCSPRSGDLSVYWYQQSLDQGLQFLIQYYNGEERAKGNILERFSAQQFPDLHSELNLSSLELGDSALYFCASSVGPSGEQFFGPGTRLTVL.